This T cell receptor beta chain originates from a study of early T cells in non-severe SARS-CoV-2 infection. In this sample, this clonotype turned up a few times. Trimming took 5 bases from V and 0 from J, leaving 12 bases between them. Germline V gene data show CDR1 as SGHRS and CDR2 as YFSETQ. The CDR3 totals 14 residues. Individual cDNA molecules were tagged with unique molecular identifiers, the study reported. From the 5' RACE reads, TCRdb called clonotypes with MiXCR, one entry per CDR3 protein. The table has around 64,000 distinct CDR3 sequences, over 10% seen once; the top ten hold under 7%. The chain employs TRBV5-1 and TRBJ2-7, with a possible D match to TRBD1 (5 bases). The clonotype was recovered from an adult who was a healthcare worker with PCR-confirmed SARS-CoV-2 infection or an uninfected control (not recorded which). This specimen was whole blood, taken at baseline. The CDR3 nucleotides are TGCGCCAGCAGACATGGACACGTCTCCTACGAGCAGTACTTC. This translates into CASRHGHVSYEQYF. Full variable domain (remainder filled in from reference TRBV5-1 and TRBJ2-7): KAGVTQTPRYLIKTRGQQVTLSCSPISGHRSVSWYQQTPGQGLQFLFEYFSETQRNKGNFPGRFSGRQFSNSRSEMNVSTLELGDSALYLCASRHGHVSYEQYFGPGTRLTVT.